A single sample gave rise to the 12 T cell receptor beta chains below, sequenced in a study of T cells in Graves' hyperthyroidism and ophthalmopathy. The CDR3 regions of TCR beta were amplified from RNA transcripts. The TCR CDR3 was amplified in a first-round RT-PCR using the HTBI primer set. TCRdb fed the multiplex PCR reads into MiXCR, producing one record per CDR3 protein. The repertoire holds hundreds of thousands of distinct CDR3 sequences, with about a sixth as singletons. Sequenced input: blood. These receptors all come from a man in his forties with Graves' hyperthyroidism.

The J gene is TRBJ2-3, the V gene TRBV19; 8 bases match TRBD2. V trimming: 2 bases; J trimming: 4 bases; junction bases outside the gene matches: 5. Germline V gives CDR1 LNHDA, CDR2 SQIVND (reference sequence). The CDR3 is 15 amino acids. This CDR3 reads CASSIIGGASDTQYF. The DNA of the CDR3 is TGTGCCAGTAGTATAATCGGGGGGGCCTCAGATACGCAGTATTTT.

This clonotype was counted between two and nine times. In DNA form, the CDR3 reads TGCGCCAGCAGCTTCGGACTGTATCCCATGAACACTGAAGCTTTCTTT. Translated: CASSFGLYPMNTEAFF. The rearrangement links TRBV5-1 to TRBJ1-1; D not resolved. CDR1 and CDR2 (germline): SGHRS, YFSETQ. Trimming left V 2 bases short and J 0 bases short, with 14 bases between. This CDR3 is built from 16 residues.

The rearrangement uses TRBV7-2 and TRBJ2-5; D is ambiguous. This CDR3 comprises 13 residues. The germline V gene encodes CDR1 SGHTA and CDR2 FQGNSA. V lost 4 bases, J lost 5 bases, and 11 bases lay in between. The CDR3 nucleotides read TGTGCCAGCAGCTCCCCGGACCGCGAGACCCAGTACTTC. Encoded protein: CASSSPDRETQYF. The complete variable domain, with remaining parts taken from reference TRBV7-2 and TRBJ2-5, reads GAGVSQSPSNKVTEKGKDVELRCDPISGHTALYWYRQSLGQGLEFLIYFQGNSAPDKSGLPSDRFSAERTGGSVSTLTIQRTQQEDSAVYLCASSSPDRETQYFGPGTRLLVL.

At least ten counts were recorded for this clonotype. The V gene is TRBV28, the J gene TRBJ2-2; D is unclear. Germline CDR1 MDHEN, CDR2 SYDVKM. This CDR3 has 18 amino acids. The ends were cut back, 3 bases at V and 2 bases at J, with 19 bases in the middle. CDR3 residues: CASSLRPGSKLNTGELFF. In DNA, the CDR3 is TGTGCCAGCAGTTTGAGGCCCGGGTCCAAGCTTAACACCGGGGAGCTGTTTTTT.

This clonotype was detected many times. The chain has TRBV20-1 and TRBJ1-5; a weak D match, TRBD1 (6 bases). This CDR3 is built from 15 residues. Deletions cut 6 bases from V and 3 bases from J, with 18 bases between. The germline gives CDR1 DFQATT, CDR2 SNEGSKA (reference sequence). The CDR3 DNA is TGCAGTGCAGGGGGGGGGATCCGAGACAATCAGCCCCAGCATTTT. Its translation: CSAGGGIRDNQPQHF.

The CDR3 nucleotides read TGTGCCAGCAGGCCATCGGGACTAGCGGGGGGCGGAGAGACCCAGTACTTC. It specifies CASRPSGLAGGGETQYF. The V call is TRBV28, the J call TRBJ2-5, with 15 bases fitting TRBD2. The CDR3 is 17 residues long. Looked up from germline, CDR1 is MDHEN and CDR2 is SYDVKM. V shed 6 bases, J shed 4 bases, and the junction held 9 bases outside the gene matches.

This clonotype appeared many times. The chain joins TRBV5-1 to TRBJ1-6, with 8 positions matching TRBD1. J lost 13 bases, V lost 5 bases, and 14 bases had no gene match. This CDR3 comprises 15 residues. Germline V gene sequence: CDR1 SGHRS, CDR2 YFSETQ. CDR3 region: CASRGAQGAPFPLHF. The CDR3 DNA is TGCGCCAGCAGGGGTGCTCAGGGGGCCCCCTTTCCCCTCCACTTT.

Here the CDR3 reads CASSKREGDTEAFF. CDR3 DNA: TGTGCCAGCAGCAAAAGAGAGGGGGACACTGAAGCTTTCTTT. V and J are TRBV7-2 and TRBJ1-1; maybe TRBD1 (6 bases). The CDR3 contains 14 residues. The V gene's germline CDR1 is SGHTA and CDR2 FQGNSA. Between the trimmed V and J ends, which lost 5 bases and 3 bases, there was a span of 13 bases.

This clonotype appeared many times. The chain is built from TRBV28 and TRBJ1-5; D call uncertain. Germline V gene sequence: CDR1 MDHEN, CDR2 SYDVKM. The CDR3 has 17 amino acids. V lost 3 bases to trimming and J lost 0 bases, with 15 bases between them. CDR3 protein: CASSLGQNRFSNQPQHF. The CDR3 coding sequence is TGTGCCAGCAGTTTGGGTCAGAATCGATTTAGCAATCAGCCCCAGCATTTT.

The chain uses TRBV20-1 and TRBJ1-4; TRBD1 matches 7 bases. The CDR3 is made up of 14 amino acids. Germline lookup yields CDR1 DFQATT and CDR2 SNEGSKA (reference sequence). V trimming: 4 bases; J trimming: 8 bases; junction bases outside the gene matches: 10. The CDR3: CSAIRDSLEEKLFF. The CDR3 DNA sequence: TGCAGTGCTATCAGGGACAGTTTGGAGGAAAAACTGTTTTTT.

The J gene is TRBJ2-5, the V gene TRBV5-1; 10 bases fit TRBD1. The CDR3 runs to 16 residues. Losses at the gene ends were 3 bases for V and 5 bases for J; bases not matched to a gene: 10. Germline loops: CDR1 SGHRS, CDR2 YFSETQ. The CDR3 region is CASSSPRQGASETQYF. In DNA form, the CDR3 reads TGCGCCAGCAGCTCGCCGAGACAGGGGGCATCTGAGACCCAGTACTTC.

The V call is TRBV20-1, the J call TRBJ1-5; 9 bases align to TRBD1. V shed 5 bases, J shed 4 bases, and the junction held 3 bases outside the gene matches. This CDR3 has 13 residues. Germline values: CDR1 DFQATT, CDR2 SNEGSKA (reference sequence). CDR3 in amino acids: CSAWTGVNQPQHF. CDR3 sequence (DNA): TGCAGTGCTTGGACAGGGGTGAATCAGCCCCAGCATTTT.